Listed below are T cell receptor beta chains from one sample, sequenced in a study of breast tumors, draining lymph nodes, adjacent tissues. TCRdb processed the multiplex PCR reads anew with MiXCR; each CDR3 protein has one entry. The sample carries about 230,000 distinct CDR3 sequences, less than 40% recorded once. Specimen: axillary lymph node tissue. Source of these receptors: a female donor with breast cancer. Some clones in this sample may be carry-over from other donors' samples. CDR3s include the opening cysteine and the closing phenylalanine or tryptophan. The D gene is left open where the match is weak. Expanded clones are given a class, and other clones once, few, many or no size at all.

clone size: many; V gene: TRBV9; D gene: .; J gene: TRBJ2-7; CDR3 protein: CASSYGTGGDEQYF; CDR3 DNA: TGTGCCAGCAGTTACGGGACTGGCGGGGACGAGCAGTACTTC
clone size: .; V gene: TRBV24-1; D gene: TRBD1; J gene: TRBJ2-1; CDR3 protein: CATSERDSGSCNEQFF; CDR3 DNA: TGTGCCACCAGTGAAAGGGACAGTGGCTCCTGCAATGAGCAGTTCTTC
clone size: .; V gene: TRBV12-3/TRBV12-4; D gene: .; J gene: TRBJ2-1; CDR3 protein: CASSLAAYNEQFF; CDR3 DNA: TGTGCCAGCAGTTTGGCAGCCTACAATGAGCAGTTCTTC
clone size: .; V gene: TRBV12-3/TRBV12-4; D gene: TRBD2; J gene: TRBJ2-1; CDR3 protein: CASSSGLAYNEQFF; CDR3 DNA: TGTGCCAGCAGTTCTGGACTAGCCTACAATGAGCAGTTCTTC
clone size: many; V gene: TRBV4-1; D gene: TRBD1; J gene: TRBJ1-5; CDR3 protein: CASSQVQTGVRNQPQHF; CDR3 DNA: TGCGCCAGCAGCCAAGTACAGACAGGGGTTCGCAATCAGCCCCAGCATTTT
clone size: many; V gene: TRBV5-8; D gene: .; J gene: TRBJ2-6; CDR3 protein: CASSLPGPLASGANVLTF; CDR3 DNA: TGTGCCAGCAGCTTACCGGGACCCCTCGCCTCTGGGGCCAACGTCCTGACTTTC
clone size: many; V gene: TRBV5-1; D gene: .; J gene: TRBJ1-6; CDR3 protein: CASSLGQGDNSPLHF; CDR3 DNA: TGCGCCAGCAGCTTAGGGCAGGGCGATAATTCACCCCTCCACTTT
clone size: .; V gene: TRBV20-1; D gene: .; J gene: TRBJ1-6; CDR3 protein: CSARGTSGTVNNSPLHF; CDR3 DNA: TGCAGTGCTAGAGGGACTAGCGGCACAGTCAATAATTCACCCCTCCACTTT
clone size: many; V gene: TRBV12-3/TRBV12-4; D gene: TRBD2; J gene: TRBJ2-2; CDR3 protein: CASSSRTSGSPGELFF; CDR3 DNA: TGTGCCAGCAGTTCAAGGACTAGCGGGAGTCCCGGGGAGCTGTTTTTT
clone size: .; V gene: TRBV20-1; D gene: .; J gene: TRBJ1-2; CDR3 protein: CSARMPAWHEGYTF; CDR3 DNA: TGCAGTGCTAGAATGCCAGCATGGCACGAAGGCTACACCTTC
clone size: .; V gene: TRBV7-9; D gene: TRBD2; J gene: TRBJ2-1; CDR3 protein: CASGNPAGSYNEQFF; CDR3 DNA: TGTGCCAGCGGCAACCCAGCGGGGTCCTACAATGAGCAGTTCTTC
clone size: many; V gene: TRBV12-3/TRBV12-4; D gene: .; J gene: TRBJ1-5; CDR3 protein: CASRARKEGNQPQHF; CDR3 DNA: TGTGCCAGCAGGGCTCGGAAGGAGGGAAATCAGCCCCAGCATTTT
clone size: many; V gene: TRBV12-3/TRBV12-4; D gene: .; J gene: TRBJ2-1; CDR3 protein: CASSLAASSYNEQFF; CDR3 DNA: TGTGCCAGCAGTTTGGCCGCGAGCTCCTACAATGAGCAGTTCTTC
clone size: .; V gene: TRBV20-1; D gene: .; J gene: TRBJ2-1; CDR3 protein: CSASVGTISSEQFF; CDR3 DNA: TGCAGTGCTAGTGTCGGGACGATAAGTTCTGAGCAGTTCTTC
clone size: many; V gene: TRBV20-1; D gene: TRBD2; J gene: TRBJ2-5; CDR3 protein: CSAYTSGSRETQYF; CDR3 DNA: TGCAGTGCATATACTAGCGGGAGTAGGGAGACCCAGTACTTC
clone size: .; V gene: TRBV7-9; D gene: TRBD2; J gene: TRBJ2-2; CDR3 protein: CASSLQLAGGGTGELFF; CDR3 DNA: TGTGCCAGCAGCTTACAACTAGCGGGAGGCGGAACCGGGGAGCTGTTTTTT
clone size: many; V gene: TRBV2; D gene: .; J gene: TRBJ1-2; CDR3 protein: CASSTLRPGEGPYTF; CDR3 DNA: TGTGCCAGCTCAACCTTGCGCCCCGGCGAGGGGCCCTACACCTTC
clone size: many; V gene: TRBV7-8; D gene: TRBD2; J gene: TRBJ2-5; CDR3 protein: CASSLGTSGSWETQYF; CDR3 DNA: TGTGCCAGCAGCTTAGGGACTAGCGGGAGTTGGGAGACCCAGTACTTC
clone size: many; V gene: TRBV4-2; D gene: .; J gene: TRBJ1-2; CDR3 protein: CASSPPTGGYTF; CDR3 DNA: TGTGCCAGCAGCCCGCCCACGGGGGGCTACACCTTC
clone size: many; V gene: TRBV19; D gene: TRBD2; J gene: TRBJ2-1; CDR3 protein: CASSIPGGANTNEQFF; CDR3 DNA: TGTGCCAGTAGTATTCCGGGGGGAGCCAACACAAATGAGCAGTTCTTC
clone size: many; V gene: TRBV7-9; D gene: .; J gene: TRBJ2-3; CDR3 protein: CASSSGPTDTQYF; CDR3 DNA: TGTGCCAGCAGCTCGGGACCGACCGATACGCAGTATTTT
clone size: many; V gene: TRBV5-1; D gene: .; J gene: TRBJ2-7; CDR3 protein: CASSLTTTYEQYF; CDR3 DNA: TGCGCCAGCAGCCTAACTACCACCTACGAGCAGTACTTC